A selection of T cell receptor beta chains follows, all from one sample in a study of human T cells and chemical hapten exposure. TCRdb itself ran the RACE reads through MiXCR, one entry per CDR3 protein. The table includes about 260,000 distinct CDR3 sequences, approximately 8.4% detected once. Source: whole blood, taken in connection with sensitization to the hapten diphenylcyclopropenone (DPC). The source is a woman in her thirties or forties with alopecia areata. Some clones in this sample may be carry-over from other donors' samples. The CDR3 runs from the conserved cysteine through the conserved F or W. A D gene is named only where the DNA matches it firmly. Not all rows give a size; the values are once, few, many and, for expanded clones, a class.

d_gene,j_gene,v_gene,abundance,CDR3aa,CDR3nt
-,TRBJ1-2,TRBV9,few,CASSATVNYGYTF,TGTGCCAGCAGTGCGACGGTTAACTATGGCTACACCTTC
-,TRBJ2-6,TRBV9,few,CASSVGGSGANVLTF,TGTGCCAGCAGCGTTGGGGGCTCTGGGGCCAACGTCCTGACTTTC
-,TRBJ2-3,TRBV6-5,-,CASSYGWSTDTQYF,TGTGCCAGCAGTTACGGGTGGAGCACAGATACGCAGTATTTT
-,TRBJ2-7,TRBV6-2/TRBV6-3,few,CASSYSPADLSSYEQYF,TGTGCCAGCAGTTACTCGCCCGCAGACTTGTCCTCCTACGAGCAGTACTTC
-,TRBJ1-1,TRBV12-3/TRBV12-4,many,CASSILAEAFF,TGTGCCAGCAGTATATTAGCCGAAGCTTTCTTT
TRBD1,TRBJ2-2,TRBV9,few,CASSAPSGQGISGAGELFF,TGTGCCAGCAGCGCACCCTCAGGACAGGGGATTTCGGGCGCCGGGGAGCTGTTTTTT
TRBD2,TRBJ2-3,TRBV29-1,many,CSGNGLAGVHTDTQYF,TGCAGCGGCAACGGGCTAGCGGGGGTCCACACAGATACGCAGTATTTT
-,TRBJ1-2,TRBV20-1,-,CSASSSLYGYTF,TGCAGTGCTTCCTCGTCACTCTATGGCTACACCTTC
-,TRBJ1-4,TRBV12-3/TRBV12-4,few,CASSLSGSNEKLFF,TGTGCCAGCAGTTTATCCGGGTCTAATGAAAAACTGTTTTTT
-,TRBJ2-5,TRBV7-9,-,CASSPRPGITETQYF,TGTGCCAGCAGCCCCAGACCCGGGATCACGGAGACCCAGTACTTC
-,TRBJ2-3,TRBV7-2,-,CASTPGHRTDTQYF,TGTGCCAGCACCCCCGGCCACCGCACAGATACGCAGTATTTT
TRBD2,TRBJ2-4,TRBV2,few,CASSVGAGDTKNIQYF,TGTGCCAGCAGTGTAGGAGCGGGAGACACCAAAAACATTCAGTACTTC
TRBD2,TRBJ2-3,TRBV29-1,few,CSVATTSGLDTQYF,TGCAGCGTTGCGACGACTAGCGGGTTAGATACGCAGTATTTT
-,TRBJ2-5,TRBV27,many,CASSWAPAATETQYF,TGTGCCAGCAGTTGGGCCCCGGCGGCCACGGAGACCCAGTACTTC
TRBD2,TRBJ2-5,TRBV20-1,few,CSANPGTSAQETQYF,TGCAGTGCTAATCCGGGGACTAGCGCTCAAGAGACCCAGTACTTC
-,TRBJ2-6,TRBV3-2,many,CASLLVRQKAGANVLTF,TGTGCCAGCCTCCTAGTGAGACAAAAAGCTGGGGCCAACGTCCTGACTTTC
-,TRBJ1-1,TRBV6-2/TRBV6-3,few,CASSFEGEETEAFF,TGTGCCAGCAGTTTTGAGGGAGAGGAAACTGAAGCTTTCTTT